The 18 T cell receptor beta chains below were found in one sample sequenced in a study of human T cells and chemical hapten exposure. Indicated time point: healthy volunteer bleed at 2 weeks. Before extraction, the whole blood was not fractionated, and total RNA was taken from it. TCRdb independently ran MiXCR on the RACE reads; one entry per CDR3 protein. The data show approximately 45,000 distinct CDR3 sequences, with 3.5% to 4.5% seen just once and roughly 1.6% held by the top ten. Material for sequencing was whole blood. Receptors were obtained from a female donor in good health. Some clones in this sample may be carry-over from other donors' samples.

This clonotype was seen at least ten times. CDR3 region: CASSERAGQRAYEQYF. The DNA for the CDR3 is TGTGCCAGCAGTGAGAGGGCGGGACAGAGAGCCTACGAGCAGTACTTC. This rearrangement joins TRBV6-1 to TRBJ2-7; TRBD1 is a possible D gene (7 bases). Germline V CDR1 and CDR2: MNHNS, SASEGT. The CDR3 runs 16 residues. Trimming removed 3 bases at V and 2 bases at J, with 17 bases between.

This clonotype was counted ten times or more. The rearrangement links TRBV3-1 to TRBJ1-4; D is perhaps TRBD1 (5 bases). Germline CDR1 and CDR2: LGHDT and YNNKEL (reference sequence). This CDR3 contains 15 residues. V lost 4 bases to trimming and J lost 5 bases, with 14 bases between them. The CDR3 here is CASSPGLLGNEKLFF. The CDR3 nucleotides are TGTGCCAGCAGCCCGGGACTCCTGGGGAATGAAAAACTGTTTTTT.

This clonotype was seen many times. The rearrangement links TRBV10-3 to TRBJ1-1; 7 nucleotides agree with TRBD1. Germline assignment: CDR1 ENHRY and CDR2 SYGVKD. J gave up 1 base and V 6 bases, and 2 bases lay outside the gene matches. The CDR3 has 13 residues. The CDR3 nucleotides are TGTGCCATCAGCAGACAGGGGAACACTGAAGCTTTCTTT. Translation: CAISRQGNTEAFF.

This clonotype was seen many times. The rearrangement links TRBV30 to TRBJ2-3; 12 bases are a match to TRBD2. There are 16 residues in the CDR3. Germline V CDR1 and CDR2: GTSNPN, SVGIG (reference sequence). Unmatched junction bases numbered 9, after V lost 3 bases and J lost 5 bases. The CDR3 nucleotides are TGTGCCTGGAGCCATACGCTAGCGGGGGGGTTAGATACGCAGTATTTT. Amino acid sequence: CAWSHTLAGGLDTQYF.

This clonotype was detected many times. The chain is built from TRBV20-1 and TRBJ1-1; TRBD1 is a possible D gene (5 bases). With 6 bases removed from V and 7 bases from J, the gap between germline ends came to 21 bases. The CDR3 extends over 14 amino acids. Germline lookup yields CDR1 DFQATT and CDR2 SNEGSKA (reference sequence). As DNA, the CDR3 is TGCAGTGCCTCAGGGCGCATGGGGGTGAGTGAAGCTTTCTTT. Translated, it gives CSASGRMGVSEAFF.

This clonotype was counted between two and nine times. The chain carries TRBV28 and TRBJ2-5; 7 nucleotides align to TRBD1. The CDR3 loop spans 14 amino acids. CDR1 is MDHEN, CDR2 SYDVKM, per germline. The trim removed 6 bases at V and 4 bases at J, leaving 8 bases unmatched. The CDR3 nucleotides are TGTGCCAGCAGCTCGGGACAGCCCCCAGAGACCCAGTACTTC. Translation gives CASSSGQPPETQYF.

There are many counts of this clonotype. The rearrangement uses TRBV3-1 and TRBJ1-1; 11 bases match TRBD1. Germline CDR1 and CDR2: LGHDT and YNNKEL (reference sequence). V shed 1 base and J 7 bases; nucleotides not matched to a gene: 11. This CDR3 spans 17 amino acids. CDR3 region: CASSQGLFGQGAGEAFF. The CDR3 DNA sequence: TGTGCCAGCAGCCAAGGGCTATTCGGACAGGGGGCTGGTGAAGCTTTCTTT.

This clonotype showed up many times. This chain joins TRBV7-2 and TRBJ2-5, with D perhaps TRBD2 (5 bases). Germline V gene sequence: CDR1 SGHTA, CDR2 FQGNSA. The CDR3 covers 14 residues. V lost 2 bases, J lost 5 bases, and 12 bases lay in between. CDR3 protein: CASSLQGSGETQYF. The CDR3 DNA sequence: TGTGCCAGCAGCTTACAAGGGTCGGGGGAGACCCAGTACTTC.

This clonotype came up many times. V is TRBV5-1 and J is TRBJ2-4; maybe TRBD2 (6 bases). The germline V and J ends were trimmed by 4 bases and 9 bases, with 17 bases remaining between them. Germline V gives CDR1 SGHRS, CDR2 YFSETQ. The CDR3 contains 14 residues. CDR3 region: CASSLSTSVVIQYF. CDR3 sequence (DNA): TGCGCCAGCAGCCTATCGACTAGTGTAGTCATTCAGTACTTC.

This clonotype was detected many times. The chain carries TRBV3-1 and TRBJ2-7; D may be TRBD2 (7 bases). The germline CDR1 and CDR2 sequences are LGHDT and YNNKEL (reference sequence). V lost 7 bases and J lost 1, with 14 bases in between. This CDR3 has 14 amino acids. In DNA, the CDR3 is TGTGCCAGCACCGCGAGGGGGGGGTCCTACGAGCAGTACTTC. The encoded protein is CASTARGGSYEQYF.

This clonotype was detected many times. The V call is TRBV5-1, the J call TRBJ2-2; 8 nucleotides match TRBD1. The CDR3 runs 15 residues. V lost 2 bases, J lost 2 bases, and 2 bases stayed unmatched. CDR1 is SGHRS, CDR2 YFSETQ, per germline. The DNA for the CDR3 is TGCGCCAGCAGCTTACAGGGGGATAACACCGGGGAGCTGTTTTTT. This translates into CASSLQGDNTGELFF.

A remark on this clonotype: The conserved final phenylalanine or tryptophan is absent from the CDR3, which likely points to a read error. The V gene is TRBV7-2, the J gene TRBJ1-3; unclear D gene. Germline V lookup: CDR1 SGHTA, CDR2 FQGNSA. The CDR3 contains 14 residues. As DNA, the CDR3 is TGTGCCAGCAGCCGAGTAAACGGCGGAAACATCATATATTCT. This translates into CASSRVNGGNIIYS.

The chain uses TRBV6-6 and TRBJ1-1; D is possibly TRBD1 (6 bases). Between the trimmed V and J ends, which lost 0 bases and 4 bases, there was a span of 9 bases. Germline-derived CDR1 and CDR2 are MNHNY and SVGAGI (reference sequence). The CDR3 covers 14 residues. Here the CDR3 reads CASSYSGGPTEAFF. As DNA, the CDR3 is TGTGCCAGCAGTTACTCTGGGGGGCCCACTGAAGCTTTCTTT.

This clonotype was found many times. DNA for the CDR3: TGTGCCAGCAGCTTAGGATCGCGTCGACCCCCTATCACGGATACGCAGTATTTT. It is translated as CASSLGSRRPPITDTQYF. J is TRBJ2-3 and V is TRBV7-2, with no clear D. V gave up 1 base and J gave up 6 bases, with 23 bases separating them. The length of the CDR3 is 18 residues. Germline V gene data show CDR1 as SGHTA and CDR2 as FQGNSA.

The sample holds many counts of this clonotype. The chain joins TRBV24-1 to TRBJ2-3; possible D gene TRBD2, 6 bases. The CDR3 spans 16 residues. Trimming left V 2 bases short and J 4 bases short, with 15 bases between. The germline gives CDR1 KGHDR, CDR2 SFDVKD. The CDR3 sequence: CATSDYSGLGSDTQYF. In DNA, the CDR3 is TGTGCCACCAGTGATTATTCGGGACTTGGATCAGATACGCAGTATTTT.

This clonotype occurred a few times. The J gene is TRBJ2-3, the V gene TRBV7-8, with 13 bases aligning to TRBD2. CDR3 length equals 19 residues. V shed 5 bases, J shed 1 base, and the junction held 12 bases outside the gene matches. CDR1 is SGHVS and CDR2 is FQNEAQ in the germline V gene. In DNA form, the CDR3 reads TGTGCCAGCAGCCTTACCCGGGCAGGGACTAGCGGGGGCACAGATACGCAGTATTTT. It specifies CASSLTRAGTSGGTDTQYF. The full variable domain, rest sourced from reference TRBV7-8 and TRBJ2-3, is GAGVSQSPRYKVAKRGQDVALRCDPISGHVSLFWYQQALGQGPEFLTYFQNEAQLDKSGLPSDRFFAERPEGSVSTLKIQRTQQEDSAVYLCASSLTRAGTSGGTDTQYFGPGTRLTVL.

This clonotype was observed a few times. The gene calls are TRBV5-1 and TRBJ1-1; no clear D. Germline CDR1 SGHRS, CDR2 YFSETQ. Trimming cost V 7 bases and J 2 bases, with 6 bases left between them. The CDR3 contains 11 residues. The CDR3 region has the DNA TGCGCCAGCCACAGTAACACTGAAGCTTTCTTT. Its translation is CASHSNTEAFF.

This clonotype was seen at least ten times. The chain joins TRBV28 to TRBJ1-1; 11 positions match TRBD1. The CDR3 has 14 amino acids. CDR1 and CDR2 from the germline V gene are MDHEN and SYDVKM. The trim removed 11 bases at V and 4 bases at J, leaving 9 bases unmatched. For the CDR3, the DNA is TGTGCCGCGGGGACAGGGGGATATGGCACTGAAGCTTTCTTT. This encodes CAAGTGGYGTEAFF. Variable domain in full (rest from reference TRBV28 and TRBJ1-1): DVKVTQSSRYLVKRTGEKVFLECVQDMDHENMFWYRQDPGLGLRLIYFSYDVKMKEKGDIPEGYSVSREKKERFSLILESASTNQTSMYLCAAGTGGYGTEAFFGQGTRLTVV.